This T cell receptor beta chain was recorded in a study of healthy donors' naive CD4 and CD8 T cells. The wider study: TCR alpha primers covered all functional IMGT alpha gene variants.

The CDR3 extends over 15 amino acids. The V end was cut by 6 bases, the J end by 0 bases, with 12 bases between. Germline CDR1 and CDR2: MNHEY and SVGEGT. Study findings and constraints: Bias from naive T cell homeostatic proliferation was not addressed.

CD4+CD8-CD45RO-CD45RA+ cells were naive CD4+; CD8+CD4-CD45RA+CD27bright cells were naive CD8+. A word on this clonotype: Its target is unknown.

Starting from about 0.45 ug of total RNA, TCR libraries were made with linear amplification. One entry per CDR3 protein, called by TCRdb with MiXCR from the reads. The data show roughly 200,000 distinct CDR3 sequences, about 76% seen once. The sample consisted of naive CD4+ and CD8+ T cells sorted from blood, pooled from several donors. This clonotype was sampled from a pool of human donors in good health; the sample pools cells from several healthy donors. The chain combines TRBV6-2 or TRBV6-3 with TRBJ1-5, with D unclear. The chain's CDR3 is CASSQDGFSNQPQHF. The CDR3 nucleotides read TGTGCCAGCAGCCAAGACGGATTTAGCAATCAGCCCCAGCATTTT.